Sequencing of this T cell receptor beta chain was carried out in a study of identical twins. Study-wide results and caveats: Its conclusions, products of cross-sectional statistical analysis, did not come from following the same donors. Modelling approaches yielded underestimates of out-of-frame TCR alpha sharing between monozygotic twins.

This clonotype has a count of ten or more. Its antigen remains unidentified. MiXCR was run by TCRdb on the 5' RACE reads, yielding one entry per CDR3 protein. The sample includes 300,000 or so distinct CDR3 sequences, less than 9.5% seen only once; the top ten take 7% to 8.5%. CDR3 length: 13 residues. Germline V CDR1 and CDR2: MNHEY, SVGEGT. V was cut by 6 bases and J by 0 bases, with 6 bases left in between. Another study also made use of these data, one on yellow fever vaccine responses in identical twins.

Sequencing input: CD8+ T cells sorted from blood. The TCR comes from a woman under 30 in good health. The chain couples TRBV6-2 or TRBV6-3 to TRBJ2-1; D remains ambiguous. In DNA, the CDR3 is TGTGCCAGCAGCCCGAGCTCCTACAATGAGCAGTTCTTC. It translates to CASSPSSYNEQFF.